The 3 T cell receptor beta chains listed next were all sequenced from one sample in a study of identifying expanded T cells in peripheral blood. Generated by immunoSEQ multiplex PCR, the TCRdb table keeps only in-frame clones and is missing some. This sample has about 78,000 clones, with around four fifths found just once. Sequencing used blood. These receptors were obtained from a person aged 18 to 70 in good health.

CDR3 nucleotides: TGTGCCAGCAGTTTTCGGTACAATGAGCAGTTCTTC. It yields the protein CASSFRYNEQFF. The rearrangement uses TRBV28 and TRBJ2-1; no clear D gene. The CDR3 is made up of 12 amino acids. Germline V gives CDR1 MDHEN, CDR2 SYDVKM. V lost 3 bases, J lost 4 bases, and 4 bases lay in between. The whole variable domain, remainder taken from reference TRBV28 and TRBJ2-1, is DVKVTQSSRYLVKRTGEKVFLECVQDMDHENMFWYRQDPGLGLRLIYFSYDVKMKEKGDIPEGYSVSREKKERFSLILESASTNQTSMYLCASSFRYNEQFFGPGTRLTVL.

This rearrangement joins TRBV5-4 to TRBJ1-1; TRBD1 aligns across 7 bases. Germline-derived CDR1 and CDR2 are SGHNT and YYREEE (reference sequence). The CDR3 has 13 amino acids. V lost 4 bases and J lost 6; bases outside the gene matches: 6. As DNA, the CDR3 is TGTGCCAGCAGCGGGCGGGACAGCCCTGAAGCTTTCTTT. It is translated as CASSGRDSPEAFF.

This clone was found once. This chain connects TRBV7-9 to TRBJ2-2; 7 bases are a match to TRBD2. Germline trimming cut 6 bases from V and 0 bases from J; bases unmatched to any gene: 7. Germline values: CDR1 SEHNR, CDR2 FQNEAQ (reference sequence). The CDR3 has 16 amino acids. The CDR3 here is CASSLAASANTGELFF. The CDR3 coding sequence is TGTGCCAGCAGTCTAGCGGCTAGCGCGAACACCGGGGAGCTGTTTTTT.